This T cell receptor beta chain was captured by sequencing in a study of blood T cell repertoires in COVID-19. CDR3 length equals 15 residues. V trimming: 2 bases; J trimming: 4 bases; junction bases outside the gene matches: 4. Germline CDR1 reads MNHEY; CDR2 reads SMNVEV (reference sequence). Libraries were prepared by immunoSEQ multiplex PCR; TCRdb keeps only in-frame clonotypes and omits some of them. The table includes 150,000 to 200,000 clones, 88% detected once. The sample taken for sequencing was PBMCs or T cells enriched from blood (not recorded which). The chain is built from TRBV27 and TRBJ1-4; TRBD1 agrees at 7 bases. This clonotype originated in a woman aged 18 to 35 who had recovered from COVID-19. The chain's CDR3 is CASSLRTGLNEKLFF. The CDR3 DNA is TGTGCCAGCAGTTTAAGGACAGGACTTAATGAAAAACTGTTTTTT.